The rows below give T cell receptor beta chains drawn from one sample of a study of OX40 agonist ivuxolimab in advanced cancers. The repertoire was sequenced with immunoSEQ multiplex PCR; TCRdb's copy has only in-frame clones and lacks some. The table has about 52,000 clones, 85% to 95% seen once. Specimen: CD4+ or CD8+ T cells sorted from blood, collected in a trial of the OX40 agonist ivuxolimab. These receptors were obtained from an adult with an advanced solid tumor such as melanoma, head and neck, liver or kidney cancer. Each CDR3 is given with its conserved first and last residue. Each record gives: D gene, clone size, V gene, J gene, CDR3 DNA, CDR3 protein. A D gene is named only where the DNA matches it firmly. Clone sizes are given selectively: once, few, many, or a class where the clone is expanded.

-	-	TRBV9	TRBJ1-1	TGTGCCAGCAGCTTCCGGGACATGGACACTGAAGCTTTCTTT	CASSFRDMDTEAFF
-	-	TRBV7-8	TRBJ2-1	TGTGCCAGCAGCTCGCTCGGGGTTGAGCAGTTCTTC	CASSSLGVEQFF
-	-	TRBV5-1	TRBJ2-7	TGCGCCAGCAGCTTGGTAGGATCCTACGAGCAGTACTTC	CASSLVGSYEQYF
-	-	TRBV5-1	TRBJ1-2	TGCGCCAGCAGCTTGGCCCCCGTATCAGGCGTCCACTATGGCTACACCTTC	CASSLAPVSGVHYGYTF
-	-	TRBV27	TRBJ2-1	TGTGCCAGCAGTCTAAGGGCCGGAGACAGCTATCTTAATGAGCAGTTCTTC	CASSLRAGDSYLNEQFF
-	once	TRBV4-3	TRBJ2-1	TGCGCCAGCAGCCCAGGGATCTACAATGAGCAGTTCTTC	CASSPGIYNEQFF
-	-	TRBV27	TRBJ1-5	TGTGCCAGCAGTTTCGGTGGTAATCAGCCCCAGCATTTT	CASSFGGNQPQHF
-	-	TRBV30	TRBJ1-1	TGTGCCTGGACCACGGGACACAGTTTGAACACTGAAGCTTTCTTT	CAWTTGHSLNTEAFF
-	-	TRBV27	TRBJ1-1	TGTGCCAGCAGCTATTTACAGGGAGAGGCTTTCTTT	CASSYLQGEAFF
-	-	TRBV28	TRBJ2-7	TGTGCCAGCAGTTTCGGCTACGAGCAGTACTTC	CASSFGYEQYF
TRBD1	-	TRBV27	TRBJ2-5	TGTGCCAGCAGTTTGGCGACAGGGGGACAAGAGACCCAGTACTTC	CASSLATGGQETQYF
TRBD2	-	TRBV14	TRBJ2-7	TGTGCCAGCAGCCAGGCGGGAGGGCAAAGCGAGCAGTACTTC	CASSQAGGQSEQYF
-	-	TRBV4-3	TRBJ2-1	TGCGCCAGCAGCCCCCTGGCAGGGGTGGGGTGGAATGAGCAGTTCTTC	CASSPLAGVGWNEQFF
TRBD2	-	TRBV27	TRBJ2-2	TGTGCCAGCAGTTTATCTCTAGCGGGGAACACCGGGGAGCTGTTTTTT	CASSLSLAGNTGELFF
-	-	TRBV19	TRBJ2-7	TGTGCCAGCTCCTCGGGCCCAACCAACTACGAGCAGTACTTC	CASSSGPTNYEQYF
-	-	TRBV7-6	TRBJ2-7	TGTGCCAGCAGCCCTCGGACAAATTACGAGCAGTACTTC	CASSPRTNYEQYF
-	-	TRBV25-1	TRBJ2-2	TGTGCCAGCAGTGAGCGACGGGACAACACCGGGGAGCTGTTTTTT	CASSERRDNTGELFF
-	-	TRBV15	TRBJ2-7	TGTGCCACCAGCAGAGATAGGAGGACCCAATACGAGCAGTACTTC	CATSRDRRTQYEQYF
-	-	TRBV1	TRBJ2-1	TGCACCAGCAGCCAAGATGCCCGTAACTTACTCTTCTCTTACAATGAGCAGTTCTTC	CTSSQDARNLLFSYNEQFF
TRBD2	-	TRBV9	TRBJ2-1	TGTGCCAGCAGCGTGACTAGCGGGAGCCCTTACAATGAGCAGTTCTTC	CASSVTSGSPYNEQFF
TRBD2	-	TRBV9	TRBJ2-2	TGTGCCAGCAGCCCCAGACTAGCGGAGGTAGCCGGGGAGCTGTTTTTT	CASSPRLAEVAGELFF
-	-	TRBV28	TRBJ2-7	TGTGCCAGCAGTTTAGCTGATGAGGGACATCCCTACGAGCAGTACTTC	CASSLADEGHPYEQYF
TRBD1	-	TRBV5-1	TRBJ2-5	TGCGCCAGCAGCTTGAGGGACAGGGGTTGGGGAGAGACCCAGTACTTC	CASSLRDRGWGETQYF
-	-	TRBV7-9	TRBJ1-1	TGTGCCAGCAGCTTAGTGGCATCAAACACTGAAGCTTTCTTT	CASSLVASNTEAFF
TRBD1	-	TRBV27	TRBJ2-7	TGTGCCAGCAGTACCCGGACAGGGTCGGGGGCAGGAACTTACTACGAGCAGTACTTC	CASSTRTGSGAGTYYEQYF
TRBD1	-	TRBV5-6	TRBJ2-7	TGTGCCAGCAGCCAAACGGACAGGGGGGACGAGCAGTACTTC	CASSQTDRGDEQYF
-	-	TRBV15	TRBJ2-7	TGTGCCACCAGCAATCTGGTTACCTACGAGCAGTACTTC	CATSNLVTYEQYF
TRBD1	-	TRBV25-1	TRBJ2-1	TGTGCCAGCAGTGAAATCCGGGACAGGGTCTTCTTC	CASSEIRDRVFF
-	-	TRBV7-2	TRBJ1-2	TGCGCCAGCAGCCAAGACCCGGGCAAAGGCTACACCTTC	CASSQDPGKGYTF
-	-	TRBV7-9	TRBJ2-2	TGTGCCAGCAGCTTATCTATTGGACTAACCGGGGAGCTGTTTTTT	CASSLSIGLTGELFF
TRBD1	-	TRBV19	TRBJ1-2	TGTGCCAGTAGTATTTTTGGGACAGGGGAATATGGCTACACCTTC	CASSIFGTGEYGYTF
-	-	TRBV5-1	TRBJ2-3	TGCGCCAGCAGCGAGGTCGGTCAGGGGTTAGATACGCAGTATTTT	CASSEVGQGLDTQYF
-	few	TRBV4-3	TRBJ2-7	TGCGCCAGCAGCCAAGGGGGGCAGGGGAGGTACGAGCAGTACTTC	CASSQGGQGRYEQYF
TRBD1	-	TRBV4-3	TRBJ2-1	TGCGCCAGCAGCCAAGATGGGGACAGGGGGAAGAATGAGCAGTTCTTC	CASSQDGDRGKNEQFF
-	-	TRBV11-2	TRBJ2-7	TGTGCCAGCAGTCGGATCGGCGAGCAGTACTTC	CASSRIGEQYF
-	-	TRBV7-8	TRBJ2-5	TGTGCCAGCAGCTTAGTGTCAGGCTCCGCGGAGACCCAGTACTTC	CASSLVSGSAETQYF
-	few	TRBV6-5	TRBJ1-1	TGTGCCAGCAGCCTGGGCGGCTGGAACACTGAAGCTTTCTTT	CASSLGGWNTEAFF
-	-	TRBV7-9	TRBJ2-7	TGTGCCAGCAGCTCGGACCTTAAGTACGAGCAGTACTTC	CASSSDLKYEQYF
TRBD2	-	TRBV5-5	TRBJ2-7	TGTGCCAGCAGCGCACGTTCCGGGGGAGGGTCCTACGAGCAGTACTTC	CASSARSGGGSYEQYF
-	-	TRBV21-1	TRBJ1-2	TGTGCCAGCAACATATCCCAGGGGGCGCAGGGCTACACCTTC	CASNISQGAQGYTF
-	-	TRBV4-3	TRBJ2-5	TGCGCCAGCAGCCAAGATGGGGGGTCGGGGGAGACCCAGTACTTC	CASSQDGGSGETQYF
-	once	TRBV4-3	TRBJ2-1	TGCGCCAGCTCTTCGAGGGGGGCCCCGGGCCATGAGCAGTTCTTC	CASSSRGAPGHEQFF
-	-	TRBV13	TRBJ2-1	TGTGCCAGCAGCTTTGTGATCTCCTACAATGAGCAGTTCTTC	CASSFVISYNEQFF
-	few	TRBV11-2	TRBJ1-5	TGTGCCAGCCGCCTAAGCATCGATAGCAATCAGCCCCAGCATTTT	CASRLSIDSNQPQHF
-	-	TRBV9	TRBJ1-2	TGTGCCAGCAGCGTAGAGTCCGGAGCTCCCCATGGCTACACCTTC	CASSVESGAPHGYTF
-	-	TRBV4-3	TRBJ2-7	TGCGCCAGCAGCCAAGATAGGGGCAGCTACGAGCAGTACTTC	CASSQDRGSYEQYF
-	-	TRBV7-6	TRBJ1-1	TGTGCCAGCAGCCGTTTCGGGACGGATTCTGAAGCTTTCTTT	CASSRFGTDSEAFF
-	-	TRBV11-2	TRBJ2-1	TGTGCCAGCAGCCCCCGGCCAGGCCCGGGGCCCAATGAGCAGTTCTTC	CASSPRPGPGPNEQFF
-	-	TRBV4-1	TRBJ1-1	TGCGCCAGCAGCCAAACGGGCCTCGGAGCTGCTTTCTTT	CASSQTGLGAAFF
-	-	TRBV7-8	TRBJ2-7	TGTGCCAGCAGCTTAGCCCCTACTCTTCGAAGTGAGCAGTACTTC	CASSLAPTLRSEQYF
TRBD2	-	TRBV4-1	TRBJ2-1	TGCGCCAGCAGCCAAGATGGACTAGCGGAGTACAATGAGCAGTTCTTC	CASSQDGLAEYNEQFF
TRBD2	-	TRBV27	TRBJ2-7	TGTGCCAGCAGTCCCACTAGCGAGTACGAGCAGTACTTC	CASSPTSEYEQYF
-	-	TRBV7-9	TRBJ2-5	TGTGCCAGCAGCTCCCGGAGGACTGTACAAGAGACCCAGTACTTC	CASSSRRTVQETQYF
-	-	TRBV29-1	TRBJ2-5	TGCAGCGTTGAAGCCCGGGGCGGCACCCATACCCAGTACTTC	CSVEARGGTHTQYF
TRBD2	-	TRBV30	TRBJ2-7	TGTGCCTGGAGCGTAACTAGCGGAACCTACGAGCAGTACTTC	CAWSVTSGTYEQYF
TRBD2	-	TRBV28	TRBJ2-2	TGTGCCAGCAGTCCGCGACTAGCGGGAGATGAGACCGGGGAGCTGTTTTTT	CASSPRLAGDETGELFF
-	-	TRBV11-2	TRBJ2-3	TGTGCCAGCAGCTTTCGGGGGCGCCCCCTCACAGATACGCAGTATTTT	CASSFRGRPLTDTQYF
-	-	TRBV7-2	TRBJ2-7	TGTGCCAGCAGCTTAGGGCTCGGCAACGAGCAGTACTTC	CASSLGLGNEQYF